The rows below give T cell receptor beta chains drawn from one sample of a study of technical replicates of blood from a handful of donors. Data came from immunoSEQ multiplex PCR; TCRdb stores just in-frame clones and leaves some out. The data hold just over 60,000 clones, with around 87% observed a single time. The sample consisted of PBMCs. The receptor set was obtained from a human donor in good health. Some clones in this sample may be carry-over from other donors' samples. The CDR3 runs from the conserved cysteine through the conserved F or W. A D gene is named only where the DNA matches it firmly. Only part of the rows carry a size: once, few, many, or a class if the clone is expanded.

J: TRBJ2-3
size: NA
D: NA
V: TRBV20-1
DNA: TGCAGTGCTAAACCTACGGATACGCAGTATTTT
CDR3: CSAKPTDTQYF

J: TRBJ2-3
size: NA
D: TRBD2
V: TRBV9
DNA: TGTGCCAGCAGCGTAGGGTCGGGAGGGACGCCAGATACGCAGTATTTT
CDR3: CASSVGSGGTPDTQYF

J: TRBJ1-1
size: NA
D: TRBD1
V: TRBV5-4
DNA: TGTGCCAGCAGCACGCAACAGGGGCAGAACACTGAAGCTTTCTTT
CDR3: CASSTQQGQNTEAFF

J: TRBJ2-2
size: NA
D: TRBD1
V: TRBV29-1
DNA: TGCAGCGTTGAAGGGAGTCGGGACAGGGGGACCGGGGAGCTGTTTTTT
CDR3: CSVEGSRDRGTGELFF

J: TRBJ2-3
size: NA
D: TRBD2
V: TRBV5-6
DNA: TGTGCCAGCAGCTTTCAACCGACTAGCCCGCGGGGGCAGTATTTT
CDR3: CASSFQPTSPRGQYF

J: TRBJ2-7
size: NA
D: NA
V: TRBV6-5
DNA: TGTGCCAGCAGCCCACCCGCCGGTCGGCAGTACTTC
CDR3: CASSPPAGRQYF

J: TRBJ2-4
size: NA
D: TRBD1
V: TRBV11-2
DNA: TGTGCCAGCAGCTCTACCCGACAGGGCAGAAACATTCAGTACTTC
CDR3: CASSSTRQGRNIQYF

J: TRBJ2-1
size: NA
D: TRBD2
V: TRBV5-1
DNA: TGCGCCAGCAGTTTTAGCGGGAGGGACGGCAATGAGCAGTTCTTC
CDR3: CASSFSGRDGNEQFF

J: TRBJ2-1
size: NA
D: NA
V: TRBV14
DNA: TGTGCCAGCAGCCCCTCCGGGTTCCTAAAGCAGTTCTTC
CDR3: CASSPSGFLKQFF

J: TRBJ2-5
size: NA
D: TRBD2
V: TRBV5-1
DNA: TGCGCCAGCTCGAGCGGGGGGGCCCGGGAGACCCAGTACTTC
CDR3: CASSSGGARETQYF

J: TRBJ1-6
size: NA
D: TRBD1
V: TRBV10-1
DNA: TGCGCCAGCAGTGAGTACGGACAGGGCCCCTATAATTCACCCCTCCACTTT
CDR3: CASSEYGQGPYNSPLHF

J: TRBJ1-1
size: NA
D: NA
V: TRBV6-5
DNA: TGTGCCAGCAGGCCCCCGACACTGAACACTGAAGCTTTCTTT
CDR3: CASRPPTLNTEAFF

J: TRBJ2-7
size: NA
D: TRBD1
V: TRBV9
DNA: TGTGCCAGCAGCAACCCCCGGGACAGGGGTGGCGAGCAGTACTTC
CDR3: CASSNPRDRGGEQYF

J: TRBJ2-5
size: NA
D: TRBD2
V: TRBV7-8
DNA: TGTGCCAGCAGCGCCTGGACTAGCGGGATCCAAGAGACCCAGTACTTC
CDR3: CASSAWTSGIQETQYF

J: TRBJ2-2
size: NA
D: TRBD2
V: TRBV4-2
DNA: TGTGCCAGCAGCCAAGATGCGGGAGTAGGAGCCGGGGAGCTGTTTTTT
CDR3: CASSQDAGVGAGELFF

J: TRBJ2-1
size: once
D: TRBD2
V: TRBV5-4
DNA: TGTGCCAGCAGCTCCCTGAGCGGGGGGGCCTTTTTAAAGGAGCAGTTCTTC
CDR3: CASSSLSGGAFLKEQFF

J: TRBJ2-2
size: NA
D: NA
V: TRBV9
DNA: TGTGCCAGCAGCGCCCTAGGGGTGTTAGCCGGGGAGCTGTTTTTT
CDR3: CASSALGVLAGELFF

J: TRBJ1-1
size: NA
D: NA
V: TRBV29-1
DNA: TGCAGCGTTCCGGACACTGAAGCTTTCTTT
CDR3: CSVPDTEAFF

J: TRBJ1-1
size: once
D: TRBD1
V: TRBV19
DNA: TGTGCCAGTAGTTCAGGGACAGGGCACCCTGAAGCTTTCTTT
CDR3: CASSSGTGHPEAFF

J: TRBJ2-7
size: once
D: TRBD2
V: TRBV4-2
DNA: TGTGCCAGCAGCCAAGAAGCTAGCGGGACAACCTACGAGCAGTACTTC
CDR3: CASSQEASGTTYEQYF

J: TRBJ2-2
size: NA
D: NA
V: TRBV4-3
DNA: TGCGCCAGCAGCCAAGAGTTCACATCCGGGGAGCTGTTTTTT
CDR3: CASSQEFTSGELFF

J: TRBJ1-6
size: NA
D: TRBD1
V: TRBV7-9
DNA: TGTGCCAGCAGCTCGACAGGGGTGGGAAATTCACCCCTCCACTTT
CDR3: CASSSTGVGNSPLHF

J: TRBJ2-7
size: NA
D: NA
V: TRBV6-5
DNA: TGTGCCAGCAGTTATGGAAAGCGTGGCGAGCAGTACTTC
CDR3: CASSYGKRGEQYF

J: TRBJ1-2
size: NA
D: NA
V: TRBV29-1
DNA: TGCAGCGTTGAATACGGAGGGGATGGCTACACCTTC
CDR3: CSVEYGGDGYTF

J: TRBJ2-7
size: NA
D: NA
V: TRBV5-1
DNA: TGCGCCAGCAGCTCGACAGAGCTCGGCTCCTACGAGCAGTACTTC
CDR3: CASSSTELGSYEQYF

J: TRBJ2-7
size: NA
D: NA
V: TRBV5-1
DNA: TGCGCCAGCAGTTCGTACGAGCAGTACTTC
CDR3: CASSSYEQYF

J: TRBJ2-7
size: once
D: NA
V: TRBV11-2
DNA: TGTGCCAGCAGATCGACAGTCTCCTACGAGCAGTACTTC
CDR3: CASRSTVSYEQYF

J: TRBJ2-5
size: NA
D: TRBD1
V: TRBV27
DNA: TGTGCCAGCAGTATGGGGACAGCGAAGGTGGAGACCCAGTACTTC
CDR3: CASSMGTAKVETQYF

J: TRBJ2-1
size: NA
D: TRBD2
V: TRBV6-5
DNA: TGTGCCAGCAGTTACTCGGGCGGGAGCCCCTACAATGAGCAGTTCTTC
CDR3: CASSYSGGSPYNEQFF

J: TRBJ2-3
size: few
D: TRBD2
V: TRBV6-6
DNA: TGTGCCAGCAGTATTAGCGGGGGGGCTTACGATACGCAGTATTTT
CDR3: CASSISGGAYDTQYF

J: TRBJ1-2
size: NA
D: NA
V: TRBV7-2
DNA: TGTGCCAGCAGCTTTGCCGTGCGGGGAAACGATTATGGCTACACCTTC
CDR3: CASSFAVRGNDYGYTF

J: TRBJ2-1
size: NA
D: TRBD2
V: TRBV4-3
DNA: TGCGCCAGCAGCCGGGAACCCGGGACTAGCGGGGGCGCTGAGCAGTTCTTC
CDR3: CASSREPGTSGGAEQFF

J: TRBJ1-1
size: NA
D: NA
V: TRBV7-2
DNA: TGTGCCAGCAGCGTGACATCTGAAGCTTTCTTT
CDR3: CASSVTSEAFF

J: TRBJ1-6
size: once
D: NA
V: TRBV9
DNA: TGTGCCAGCAGCCTCGAAACGGAGAATTCACCCCTCCACTTT
CDR3: CASSLETENSPLHF

J: TRBJ1-3
size: NA
D: TRBD1
V: TRBV5-1
DNA: TGCGCCAGCAGCCCGGGACAGGGTCAACGCTCTGGAAACACCATATATTTT
CDR3: CASSPGQGQRSGNTIYF

J: TRBJ1-1
size: NA
D: NA
V: TRBV7-9
DNA: TGTGCCAGCAGCCCTCAGGGAAGGAACACTGAAGCTTTCTTT
CDR3: CASSPQGRNTEAFF

J: TRBJ2-5
size: NA
D: TRBD1
V: TRBV5-1
DNA: TGCGCCAGCAGCTTGTCCGGGACAGGGGGCGCGGAGACCCAGTACTTC
CDR3: CASSLSGTGGAETQYF

J: TRBJ2-7
size: NA
D: NA
V: TRBV20-1
DNA: TGCAGTGCTAGCGGGAATGACGAGCAGTACTTC
CDR3: CSASGNDEQYF

J: TRBJ1-2
size: NA
D: TRBD1
V: TRBV2
DNA: TGTGCCGTCCCGGGACAGGGCGCGGCGGTCTCGAGAGGCTACACCTTC
CDR3: CAVPGQGAAVSRGYTF

J: TRBJ1-5
size: NA
D: NA
V: TRBV2
DNA: TGTGCCAGCAGGGAGTATCCCTATCGACTAGGGCAGCCCCAGCATTTT
CDR3: CASREYPYRLGQPQHF

J: TRBJ1-5
size: NA
D: NA
V: TRBV27
DNA: TGTGCCAGCAGGGGATACCAATCGGGGAATCAGCCCCAGCATTTT
CDR3: CASRGYQSGNQPQHF

J: TRBJ2-7
size: NA
D: TRBD1
V: TRBV6-5
DNA: TGTGCCAGCAGTTACGGTCGGACAGGGCTTGGCGAGCAGTACTTC
CDR3: CASSYGRTGLGEQYF

J: TRBJ1-5
size: NA
D: TRBD1
V: TRBV6-5
DNA: TGTGCCAGCAGTAAACAGGGGCGCAATCAGCCCCAGCATTTT
CDR3: CASSKQGRNQPQHF

J: TRBJ1-2
size: NA
D: TRBD1
V: TRBV6-1
DNA: TGTGCCAGCAGTGTCGGACAGGGGAGGCATGGCTACACCTTC
CDR3: CASSVGQGRHGYTF

J: TRBJ2-3
size: NA
D: TRBD1
V: TRBV11-1
DNA: TGTGCCAGCAGCCCGCCGACAGGGGCTCCCTCACCCACAGATACGCAGTATTTT
CDR3: CASSPPTGAPSPTDTQYF